This entry features one TCR beta chain sequence. Methods used by the authors: Amplifying reference gene primers gave estimates of nucleated cell counts. TCRdb's copy holds only in-frame clones and misses some; the assay was immunoSEQ multiplex PCR. V, J and clone size are taken as reported in that table, and D and trimming were inferred from the DNA itself. The profile shows roughly 180,000 clones, 86% of them singletons. This entry belongs to a study of blood T cell repertoires in COVID-19. The length of the CDR3 is 15 residues. In germline, CDR1 is SGHVS, CDR2 FNYEAQ. The V end lost 2 bases, the J end lost 4 bases, and 14 bases lay between the germline ends. Participants were aged roughly 18 to 89 years from roughly 25 US areas. Cohort assignment relied on participant-reported clinical history. Cohort 3 recovery required two negative PCRs, clearance, or symptom resolution.

This sequence originates from a woman in her twenties or thirties who had recovered from COVID-19. V and J are TRBV7-6 and TRBJ2-5, with D tentatively TRBD2 (7 bases). The source material was PBMCs or T cells enriched from blood (not recorded which). The CDR3 DNA sequence: TGTGCCAGCAGCTTAATATCCGGGGGGCGAGAGACCCAGTACTTC. As protein: CASSLISGGRETQYF.